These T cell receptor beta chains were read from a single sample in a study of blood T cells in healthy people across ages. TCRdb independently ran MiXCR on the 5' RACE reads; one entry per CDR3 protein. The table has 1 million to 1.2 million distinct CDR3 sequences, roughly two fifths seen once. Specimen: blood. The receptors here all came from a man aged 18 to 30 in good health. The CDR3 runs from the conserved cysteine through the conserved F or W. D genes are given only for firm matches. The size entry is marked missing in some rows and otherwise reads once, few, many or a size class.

CDR3 protein: CASSCGTPSGGANVLTF; CDR3 DNA: TGTGCCAGCAGCTGCGGGACACCTTCGGGTGGAGCCAACGTCCTGACTTTC; clone size: NA; J gene: TRBJ2-6; V gene: TRBV3-1; D gene: NA
CDR3 protein: CASSPTVQGLYTF; CDR3 DNA: TGTGCCAGCAGCCCAACCGTACAGGGCCTCTACACCTTC; clone size: NA; J gene: TRBJ1-2; V gene: TRBV7-2; D gene: NA
CDR3 protein: CASSSDWYHGYTF; CDR3 DNA: TGTGCCAGCAGCTCGGACTGGTACCATGGCTACACCTTC; clone size: NA; J gene: TRBJ1-2; V gene: TRBV7-2; D gene: NA
CDR3 protein: CASSQQLNTFNSPLHF; CDR3 DNA: TGCGCCAGCAGCCAGCAGTTGAACACTTTTAATTCACCCCTCCACTTT; clone size: few; J gene: TRBJ1-6; V gene: TRBV4-1; D gene: NA
CDR3 protein: CASSPQGLAVRGPAYNEQYF; CDR3 DNA: TGTGCCAGCTCACCACAAGGACTAGCGGTACGGGGACCCGCCTACAATGAGCAGTACTTC; clone size: NA; J gene: TRBJ2-7; V gene: TRBV18; D gene: TRBD2
CDR3 protein: CASSPHGANVLTF; CDR3 DNA: TGTGCCAGCAGCCCACATGGGGCCAACGTCCTGACTTTC; clone size: NA; J gene: TRBJ2-6; V gene: TRBV7-3; D gene: NA
CDR3 protein: CASKVDYQETQYF; CDR3 DNA: TGTGCCAGCAAGGTGGATTACCAAGAGACCCAGTACTTC; clone size: few; J gene: TRBJ2-5; V gene: TRBV6-1; D gene: NA
CDR3 protein: CASSTTTGAYGYTF; CDR3 DNA: TGTGCCAGCAGTACAACAACAGGAGCCTATGGCTACACCTTC; clone size: few; J gene: TRBJ1-2; V gene: TRBV12-3/TRBV12-4; D gene: NA
CDR3 protein: CASRSGTDRYTF; CDR3 DNA: TGTGCCAGCAGGTCCGGGACGGACCGCTACACCTTC; clone size: few; J gene: TRBJ1-2; V gene: TRBV6-6; D gene: NA
CDR3 protein: CASSVPTSGADNEQYF; CDR3 DNA: TGTGCCAGCAGCGTCCCGACTAGCGGGGCCGACAATGAGCAGTACTTC; clone size: NA; J gene: TRBJ2-7; V gene: TRBV7-3; D gene: TRBD2
CDR3 protein: CASSPLAGGLKPYNEQFF; CDR3 DNA: TGTGCCAGCAGCCCTTTAGCGGGGGGGCTTAAACCCTACAATGAGCAGTTCTTC; clone size: NA; J gene: TRBJ2-1; V gene: TRBV11-1; D gene: TRBD2
CDR3 protein: CASSYSSGELADTQYF; CDR3 DNA: TGTGCCAGCAGTTACTCATCGGGGGAGCTTGCAGATACGCAGTATTTT; clone size: few; J gene: TRBJ2-3; V gene: TRBV6-6; D gene: NA
CDR3 protein: CASSGLGTDTQYF; CDR3 DNA: TGTGCCAGCAGTGGGCTTGGCACAGATACGCAGTATTTT; clone size: few; J gene: TRBJ2-3; V gene: TRBV27; D gene: NA
CDR3 protein: CSVVRTVDHTDTQYF; CDR3 DNA: TGCAGCGTTGTCAGGACGGTGGACCACACAGATACGCAGTATTTT; clone size: few; J gene: TRBJ2-3; V gene: TRBV29-1; D gene: NA
CDR3 protein: CASSSSSYQETQYF; CDR3 DNA: TGTGCCAGCAGCTCTTCCTCGTACCAAGAGACCCAGTACTTC; clone size: few; J gene: TRBJ2-5; V gene: TRBV7-9; D gene: NA
CDR3 protein: CASSQDYAAERHF; CDR3 DNA: TGTGCCAGCAGCCAAGATTATGCGGCGGAGAGGCATTTT; clone size: NA; J gene: TRBJ1-5; V gene: TRBV3-1; D gene: NA
CDR3 protein: CASSEGGNFHEQFF; CDR3 DNA: TGTGCCAGCAGTGAGGGGGGTAATTTCCATGAGCAGTTCTTC; clone size: NA; J gene: TRBJ2-1; V gene: TRBV6-1; D gene: NA
CDR3 protein: CASSQDVGTGDTGELFF; CDR3 DNA: TGCGCCAGCAGCCAAGATGTAGGGACAGGGGACACCGGGGAGCTGTTTTTT; clone size: NA; J gene: TRBJ2-2; V gene: TRBV4-3; D gene: TRBD1
CDR3 protein: CASMSRQTLNQPQHF; CDR3 DNA: TGTGCCAGCATGAGCCGACAGACCTTGAATCAGCCCCAGCATTTT; clone size: NA; J gene: TRBJ1-5; V gene: TRBV28; D gene: NA
CDR3 protein: CASSLSGSSYNEQFF; CDR3 DNA: TGTGCCAGCAGCCTGAGCGGTAGCTCCTACAATGAGCAGTTCTTC; clone size: many; J gene: TRBJ2-1; V gene: TRBV27; D gene: NA
CDR3 protein: CASSLTLTDEPNTEAFF; CDR3 DNA: TGTGCCAGCAGCTTAACGTTGACGGACGAACCGAACACTGAAGCTTTCTTT; clone size: NA; J gene: TRBJ1-1; V gene: TRBV7-9; D gene: NA
CDR3 protein: CASSLVVQLQYF; CDR3 DNA: TGTGCCAGCAGCTTAGTCGTCCAGCTACAGTATTTT; clone size: NA; J gene: TRBJ2-3; V gene: TRBV7-2; D gene: NA
CDR3 protein: CASSTRQARYGYTF; CDR3 DNA: TGTGCCAGTAGTACGAGACAGGCCCGCTACGGCTACACCTTC; clone size: NA; J gene: TRBJ1-2; V gene: TRBV19; D gene: NA
CDR3 protein: CSALSGGATTDTQYF; CDR3 DNA: TGCAGTGCTCTCTCGGGCGGGGCTACCACAGATACGCAGTATTTT; clone size: few; J gene: TRBJ2-3; V gene: TRBV20-1; D gene: NA
CDR3 protein: CASSDGQGASYNEQFF; CDR3 DNA: TGTGCCAGCAGCGATGGACAGGGGGCCTCCTACAATGAGCAGTTCTTC; clone size: few; J gene: TRBJ2-1; V gene: TRBV9; D gene: TRBD1
CDR3 protein: CASSLGSSVDEQFF; CDR3 DNA: TGTGCCAGCAGCTTAGGGTCTAGCGTGGATGAGCAGTTCTTC; clone size: few; J gene: TRBJ2-1; V gene: TRBV7-2; D gene: NA
CDR3 protein: CASSSGGFGELFF; CDR3 DNA: TGTGCCAGCAGCAGCGGGGGGTTCGGGGAGCTGTTTTTT; clone size: NA; J gene: TRBJ2-2; V gene: TRBV12-3/TRBV12-4; D gene: TRBD2
CDR3 protein: CSVTSGGETQYF; CDR3 DNA: TGCAGCGTTACTAGCGGGGGGGAGACCCAGTACTTC; clone size: few; J gene: TRBJ2-5; V gene: TRBV29-1; D gene: TRBD2
CDR3 protein: CASSLTYAGTGGKNGYTF; CDR3 DNA: TGTGCCAGCAGTTTGACCTACGCCGGGACAGGGGGCAAGAACGGCTACACCTTC; clone size: few; J gene: TRBJ1-2; V gene: TRBV28; D gene: TRBD1
CDR3 protein: CASSSGNRPQHF; CDR3 DNA: TGTGCCAGCAGCTCCGGCAATCGGCCCCAGCATTTT; clone size: NA; J gene: TRBJ1-5; V gene: TRBV7-9; D gene: NA
CDR3 protein: CASSEGLRQYF; CDR3 DNA: TGTGCCAGCAGTGAAGGACTCCGTCAGTACTTC; clone size: NA; J gene: TRBJ2-5; V gene: TRBV25-1; D gene: NA
CDR3 protein: CASSLSSGLTDTQYF; CDR3 DNA: TGTGCCAGCAGCTTATCTAGCGGCCTCACAGATACGCAGTATTTT; clone size: many; J gene: TRBJ2-3; V gene: TRBV7-9; D gene: TRBD2
CDR3 protein: CASSQDELGGSRSYNSPLHF; CDR3 DNA: TGCGCCAGCAGCCAAGATGAATTAGGAGGGTCGAGGTCCTATAATTCACCCCTCCACTTT; clone size: few; J gene: TRBJ1-6; V gene: TRBV4-3; D gene: NA
CDR3 protein: CAISDPGQGLTYRNEQFF; CDR3 DNA: TGTGCCATCAGTGACCCCGGACAGGGTCTGACGTATCGGAATGAGCAGTTCTTC; clone size: NA; J gene: TRBJ2-1; V gene: TRBV10-3; D gene: TRBD1
CDR3 protein: CSASPIPGDETQYF; CDR3 DNA: TGCAGTGCTAGCCCTATCCCTGGGGACGAGACCCAGTACTTC; clone size: few; J gene: TRBJ2-5; V gene: TRBV20-1; D gene: NA
CDR3 protein: CASSLSGISSYNSPLHF; CDR3 DNA: TGTGCCAGCAGTTTATCGGGGATCAGCTCCTATAATTCACCCCTCCACTTT; clone size: few; J gene: TRBJ1-6; V gene: TRBV27; D gene: NA
CDR3 protein: CASSQTGAGQNEQFF; CDR3 DNA: TGCGCCAGCAGCCAGACCGGAGCCGGACAGAATGAGCAGTTCTTC; clone size: once; J gene: TRBJ2-1; V gene: TRBV4-3; D gene: NA
CDR3 protein: CSSRGGGQETQYF; CDR3 DNA: TGCAGCTCCCGTGGAGGGGGCCAAGAGACCCAGTACTTC; clone size: few; J gene: TRBJ2-5; V gene: TRBV29-1; D gene: NA
CDR3 protein: CASSFLAEETQYF; CDR3 DNA: TGTGCCAGCAGCTTTCTAGCGGAAGAGACCCAGTACTTC; clone size: few; J gene: TRBJ2-5; V gene: TRBV7-2; D gene: TRBD2
CDR3 protein: CSVVSTHSTDTQYF; CDR3 DNA: TGCAGCGTTGTTTCCACTCACAGCACAGATACGCAGTATTTT; clone size: many; J gene: TRBJ2-3; V gene: TRBV29-1; D gene: NA
CDR3 protein: CASSQALTGAYEQYF; CDR3 DNA: TGTGCCAGCAGCCAAGCTCTGACAGGGGCCTACGAGCAGTACTTC; clone size: NA; J gene: TRBJ2-7; V gene: TRBV14; D gene: TRBD1
CDR3 protein: CASSQEDGPYGYTF; CDR3 DNA: TGTGCCAGCAGCCAAGAAGACGGTCCCTATGGCTACACCTTC; clone size: many; J gene: TRBJ1-2; V gene: TRBV4-2; D gene: NA
CDR3 protein: CASSLTPGGLDTQYF; CDR3 DNA: TGTGCTAGCAGCCTAACACCGGGGGGTTTAGATACGCAGTATTTT; clone size: NA; J gene: TRBJ2-3; V gene: TRBV7-7; D gene: TRBD2
CDR3 protein: CSARKAPGESYEQFF; CDR3 DNA: TGCAGTGCTCGGAAAGCCCCAGGGGAATCCTACGAGCAGTTCTTC; clone size: NA; J gene: TRBJ2-1; V gene: TRBV20-1; D gene: NA
CDR3 protein: CASSLGGGQGLMYGYTF; CDR3 DNA: TGTGCCAGCAGCTTGGGGGGGGGACAGGGTCTTATGTATGGCTACACCTTC; clone size: NA; J gene: TRBJ1-2; V gene: TRBV5-4; D gene: TRBD1
CDR3 protein: CASSAGSTQGADTQYF; CDR3 DNA: TGTGCCAGCAGCGCGGGGAGTACACAGGGGGCAGATACGCAGTATTTT; clone size: few; J gene: TRBJ2-3; V gene: TRBV3-1; D gene: TRBD1
CDR3 protein: CASSQTDKNLTQETQYF; CDR3 DNA: TGCGCCAGCAGCCAGACCGATAAAAACCTCACCCAAGAGACCCAGTACTTC; clone size: few; J gene: TRBJ2-5; V gene: TRBV4-1; D gene: NA
CDR3 protein: CASTMGGTSNEKLFF; CDR3 DNA: TGCGCCAGCACAATGGGGGGAACTTCTAATGAAAAACTGTTTTTT; clone size: few; J gene: TRBJ1-4; V gene: TRBV5-1; D gene: NA
CDR3 protein: CASTGTGGSQETQYF; CDR3 DNA: TGTGCCAGCACCGGGACAGGGGGGTCCCAAGAGACCCAGTACTTC; clone size: NA; J gene: TRBJ2-5; V gene: TRBV7-2; D gene: TRBD1
CDR3 protein: CASSLGGAPASSGNTIYF; CDR3 DNA: TGTGCCAGCAGCTTAGGTGGTGCGCCAGCTTCCTCTGGAAACACCATATATTTT; clone size: few; J gene: TRBJ1-3; V gene: TRBV7-2; D gene: NA
CDR3 protein: CASSEGQRKLFF; CDR3 DNA: TGTGCCAGCAGTGAGGGACAGCGGAAACTGTTTTTT; clone size: NA; J gene: TRBJ1-4; V gene: TRBV25-1; D gene: TRBD1
CDR3 protein: CASSSRRGRWDYGYTF; CDR3 DNA: TGTGCCAGCAGTAGTCGGCGGGGGAGGTGGGACTATGGCTACACCTTC; clone size: NA; J gene: TRBJ1-2; V gene: TRBV27; D gene: NA
CDR3 protein: CSVGEADGQYF; CDR3 DNA: TGCAGCGTTGGTGAGGCAGATGGGCAGTATTTT; clone size: few; J gene: TRBJ2-3; V gene: TRBV29-1; D gene: NA
CDR3 protein: CSARPLATGGQETQYF; CDR3 DNA: TGCAGTGCTAGACCCCTAGCTACGGGGGGACAAGAGACCCAGTACTTC; clone size: few; J gene: TRBJ2-5; V gene: TRBV20-1; D gene: TRBD2
CDR3 protein: CASRRTPNQPQHF; CDR3 DNA: TGTGCCAGCAGGCGGACCCCCAATCAGCCCCAGCATTTT; clone size: few; J gene: TRBJ1-5; V gene: TRBV7-2; D gene: NA
CDR3 protein: CASGYPGSSGELFF; CDR3 DNA: TGTGCCAGCGGGTACCCGGGTTCTTCCGGGGAGCTGTTTTTT; clone size: NA; J gene: TRBJ2-2; V gene: TRBV2; D gene: NA
CDR3 protein: CASSLRGPTNEKLFF; CDR3 DNA: TGTGCCAGCAGCTTAAGGGGCCCAACTAATGAAAAACTGTTTTTT; clone size: NA; J gene: TRBJ1-4; V gene: TRBV7-9; D gene: NA
CDR3 protein: CASSQEEGDPLHF; CDR3 DNA: TGCGCCAGCAGCCAAGAAGAAGGAGATCCCCTCCACTTT; clone size: few; J gene: TRBJ1-6; V gene: TRBV4-1; D gene: NA
CDR3 protein: CASSSTTAGYTF; CDR3 DNA: TGTGCCAGCAGTTCTACGACAGCGGGCTACACCTTC; clone size: few; J gene: TRBJ1-2; V gene: TRBV6-5; D gene: NA